Following are 7 T cell receptor beta chains from one sample sequenced in a study of technical replicates of blood from a handful of donors (dated by TCRdb to the late 2010s). Library method: the immunoSEQ multiplex PCR assay. TCRdb took over this immuneACCESS table, retaining in-frame rearrangements with V and J assigned. Such tables are incomplete; in checked studies, under half of the missing clones stem from an unresolved V gene, and the remainder is unexplained. For this sample there are tens of thousands of clones; roughly 94% appear just once. Together, the top ten hold about 0.23% of the sample. What was sequenced was T cells isolated from PBMCs. The receptors originated from a human donor in good health.

V is TRBV13 and J is TRBJ2-1, with 7 nucleotides matching TRBD2. Trimming removed 1 base from V and 7 bases from J; junction bases left unmatched: 4. CDR3 length equals 14 residues. The V gene's germline CDR1 is PRHDT and CDR2 FYEKMQ (reference sequence). In nucleotides, the CDR3 is TGTGCCAGCAGCTTAGCTCGGCGGGAGAATGAGCAGTTCTTC. It is translated as CASSLARRENEQFF.

The chain's CDR3 is CASSLRGNTEAFF. The CDR3 DNA follows: TGTGCCAGCAGCTTACGGGGGAACACTGAAGCTTTCTTT. V and J are TRBV7-8 and TRBJ1-1, with D uncertain. Germline V lookup: CDR1 SGHVS, CDR2 FQNEAQ. The germline V and J ends were trimmed by 2 bases and 1 base, with 5 bases remaining between them. The CDR3 spans 13 residues. The entire variable domain, with the rest obtained from reference TRBV7-8 and TRBJ1-1, is as follows: GAGVSQSPRYKVAKRGQDVALRCDPISGHVSLFWYQQALGQGPEFLTYFQNEAQLDKSGLPSDRFFAERPEGSVSTLKIQRTQQEDSAVYLCASSLRGNTEAFFGQGTRLTVV.

CDR3 in DNA: TGCAGCGTGGACAGAACCCTCTCTGGAAACACCATATATTTT. Its protein is CSVDRTLSGNTIYF. The chain combines TRBV29-1 with TRBJ1-3, with a tentative D call TRBD1 (6 bases). V was trimmed by 6 bases and J by 0 bases, leaving 12 bases between them. The CDR3 runs to 14 residues. Germline V gene data show CDR1 as SQVTM and CDR2 as ANQGSEA.

This sequence joins TRBV30 and TRBJ2-3, with D maybe TRBD2 (6 bases). Looked up from germline, CDR1 is GTSNPN and CDR2 is SVGIG (reference sequence). V shed 5 bases and J shed 5 bases, with 26 bases lying between them. This CDR3 has 17 residues. The CDR3 DNA reads TGTGCCTGGGGGGGGTGGAAGGGAGAGCGTAGGCTAGATACGCAGTATTTT. It is translated as CAWGGWKGERRLDTQYF. Combining the CDR3 with reference TRBV30 and TRBJ2-3 gives the whole variable domain SQTIHQWPATLVQPVGSPLSLECTVEGTSNPNLYWYRQAAGRGLQLLFYSVGIGQISSEVPQNLSASRPQDRQFILSSKKLLLSDSGFYLCAWGGWKGERRLDTQYFGPGTRLTVL.

This chain uses TRBV27 with TRBJ2-7; D is possibly TRBD2 (5 bases). Germline V CDR1 and CDR2: MNHEY, SMNVEV (reference sequence). The ends were cut back, 0 bases at V and 3 bases at J, with 15 bases in the middle. The CDR3 covers 16 residues. In nucleotides, the CDR3 is TGTGCCAGCAGTTTATCGCTCGGGGTTAGGCTCTACGAGCAGTACTTC. Protein product: CASSLSLGVRLYEQYF.

The CDR3: CASSWTSGGSSEQYF. The CDR3 DNA reads TGCGCCAGCAGCTGGACTAGCGGGGGGAGTAGCGAGCAGTACTTC. This sequence joins TRBV5-1 and TRBJ2-7; 14 nucleotides agree with TRBD2. The CDR3 runs 15 residues. V dropped 3 bases and J dropped 6; count of bases not matched to a gene: 5. From germline, CDR1 is SGHRS and CDR2 YFSETQ.

CDR3 protein: CASSVARAAGEQYF. The CDR3, as DNA: TGTGCCAGCAGCGTAGCTAGGGCCGCGGGCGAGCAGTACTTC. The chain joins TRBV9 to TRBJ2-7, with D perhaps TRBD2 (5 bases). The CDR3 runs 14 residues. CDR1 is SGDLS, CDR2 YYNGEE, per germline. The V and J ends lost 0 bases and 6 bases respectively, with 13 bases between them. Supplemented by reference TRBV9 and TRBJ2-7, the full variable domain reads DSGVTQTPKHLITATGQRVTLRCSPRSGDLSVYWYQQSLDQGLQFLIQYYNGEERAKGNILERFSAQQFPDLHSELNLSSLELGDSALYFCASSVARAAGEQYFGPGTRLTVT.